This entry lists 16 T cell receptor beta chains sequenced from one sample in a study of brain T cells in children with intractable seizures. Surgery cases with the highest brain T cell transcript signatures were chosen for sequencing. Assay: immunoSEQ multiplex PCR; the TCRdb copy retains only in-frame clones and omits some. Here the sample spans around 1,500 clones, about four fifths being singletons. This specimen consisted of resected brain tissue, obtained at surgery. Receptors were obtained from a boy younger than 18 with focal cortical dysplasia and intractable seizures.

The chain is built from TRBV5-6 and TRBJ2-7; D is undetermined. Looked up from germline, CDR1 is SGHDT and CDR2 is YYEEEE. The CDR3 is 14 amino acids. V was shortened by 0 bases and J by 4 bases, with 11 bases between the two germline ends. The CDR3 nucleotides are TGTGCCAGCAGCTTGGACCAGGCTTCGTACGAGCAGTACTTC. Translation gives CASSLDQASYEQYF.

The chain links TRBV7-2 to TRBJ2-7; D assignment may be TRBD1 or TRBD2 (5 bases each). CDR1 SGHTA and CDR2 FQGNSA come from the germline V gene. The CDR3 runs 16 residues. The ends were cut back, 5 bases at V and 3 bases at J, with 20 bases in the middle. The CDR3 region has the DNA TGTGCCAGCAGCAAGTCCCGGGACCTGGGGGTCTACGAGCAGTACGTC. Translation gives CASSKSRDLGVYEQYV.

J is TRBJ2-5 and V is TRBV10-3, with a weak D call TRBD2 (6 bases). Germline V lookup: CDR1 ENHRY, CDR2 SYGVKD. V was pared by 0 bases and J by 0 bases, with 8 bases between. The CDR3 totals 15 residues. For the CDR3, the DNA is TGTGCCATCAGTGAGTCGGGGGGACACCAAGAGACCCAGTACTTC. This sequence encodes CAISESGGHQETQYF.

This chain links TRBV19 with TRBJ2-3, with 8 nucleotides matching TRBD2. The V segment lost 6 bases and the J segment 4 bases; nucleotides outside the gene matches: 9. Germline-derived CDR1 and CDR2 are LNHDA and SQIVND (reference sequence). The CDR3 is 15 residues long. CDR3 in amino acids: CASRAGSGNADTQYF. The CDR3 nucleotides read TGTGCCAGTAGGGCCGGTAGCGGGAACGCAGATACGCAGTATTTT.

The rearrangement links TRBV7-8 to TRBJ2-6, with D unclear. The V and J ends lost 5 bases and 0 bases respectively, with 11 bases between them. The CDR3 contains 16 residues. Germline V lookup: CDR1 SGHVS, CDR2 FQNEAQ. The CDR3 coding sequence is TGTGCCAGCAGCCCCCGGCCCCTCTCTGGGGCCAACGTCCTGACTTTC. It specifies CASSPRPLSGANVLTF.

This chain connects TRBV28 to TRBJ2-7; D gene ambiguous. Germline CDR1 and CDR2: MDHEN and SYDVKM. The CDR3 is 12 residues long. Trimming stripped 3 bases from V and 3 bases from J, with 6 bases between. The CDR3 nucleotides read TGTGCCAGCAGTTTTGGTTACTACGAGCAGTACTTC. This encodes CASSFGYYEQYF. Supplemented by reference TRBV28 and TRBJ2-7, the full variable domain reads DVKVTQSSRYLVKRTGEKVFLECVQDMDHENMFWYRQDPGLGLRLIYFSYDVKMKEKGDIPEGYSVSREKKERFSLILESASTNQTSMYLCASSFGYYEQYFGPGTRLTVT.

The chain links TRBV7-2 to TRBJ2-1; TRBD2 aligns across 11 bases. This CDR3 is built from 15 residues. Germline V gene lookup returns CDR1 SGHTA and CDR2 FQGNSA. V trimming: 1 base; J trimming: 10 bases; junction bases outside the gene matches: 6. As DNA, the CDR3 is TGTGCCAGCAGCTTAGTTAGCGGGGGGGGTCGCGAGCAGTTCTTC. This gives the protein CASSLVSGGGREQFF. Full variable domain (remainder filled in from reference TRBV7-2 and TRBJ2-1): GAGVSQSPSNKVTEKGKDVELRCDPISGHTALYWYRQSLGQGLEFLIYFQGNSAPDKSGLPSDRFSAERTGGSVSTLTIQRTQQEDSAVYLCASSLVSGGGREQFFGPGTRLTVL.

This CDR3 reads CASSPDFAISTDTQYF. In DNA, the CDR3 is TGCGCCAGCAGCCCGGACTTTGCTATTAGCACAGATACGCAGTATTTT. V usage is TRBV5-1 and J usage is TRBJ2-3; a weak D match, TRBD2 (5 bases). Trimming pared 4 bases from V and 0 bases from J, leaving 15 bases between. The germline V gene has CDR1 SGHRS and CDR2 YFSETQ. CDR3 length: 16 residues.

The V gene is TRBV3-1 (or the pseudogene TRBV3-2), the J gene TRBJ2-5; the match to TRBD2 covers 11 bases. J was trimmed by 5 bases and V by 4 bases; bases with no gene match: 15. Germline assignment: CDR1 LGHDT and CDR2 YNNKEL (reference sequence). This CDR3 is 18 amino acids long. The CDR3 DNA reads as TGTGCCAGCAGCCCAGGGACTAGCGGACTTTCCCTGCGGGAGACCCAGTACTTC. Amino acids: CASSPGTSGLSLRETQYF.

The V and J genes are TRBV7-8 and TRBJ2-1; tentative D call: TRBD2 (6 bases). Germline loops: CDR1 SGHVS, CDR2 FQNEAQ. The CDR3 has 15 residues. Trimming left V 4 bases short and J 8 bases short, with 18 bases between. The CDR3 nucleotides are TGTGCCAGCAGCTCGCGGGGATCCGGTCGTGATGAGCAGTTCTTC. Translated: CASSSRGSGRDEQFF.

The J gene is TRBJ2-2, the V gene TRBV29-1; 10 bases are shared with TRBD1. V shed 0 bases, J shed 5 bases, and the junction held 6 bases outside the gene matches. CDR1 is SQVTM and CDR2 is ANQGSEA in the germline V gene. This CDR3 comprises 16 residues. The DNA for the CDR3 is TGCAGCGTTGAAGAGCCGGGACAGGGGAAGACCGGGGAGCTGTTTTTT. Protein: CSVEEPGQGKTGELFF.

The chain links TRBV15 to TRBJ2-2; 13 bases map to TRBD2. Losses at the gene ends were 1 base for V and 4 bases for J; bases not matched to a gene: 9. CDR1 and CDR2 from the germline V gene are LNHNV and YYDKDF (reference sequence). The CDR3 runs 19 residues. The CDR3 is CATSRGGTSGTRVTGELFF. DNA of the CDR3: TGTGCCACCAGCAGAGGAGGGACTAGCGGGACCCGGGTCACCGGGGAGCTGTTTTTT. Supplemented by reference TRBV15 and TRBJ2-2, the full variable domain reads DAMVIQNPRYQVTQFGKPVTLSCSQTLNHNVMYWYQQKSSQAPKLLFHYYDKDFNNEADTPDNFQSRRPNTSFCFLDIRSPGLGDTAMYLCATSRGGTSGTRVTGELFFGEGSRLTVL.

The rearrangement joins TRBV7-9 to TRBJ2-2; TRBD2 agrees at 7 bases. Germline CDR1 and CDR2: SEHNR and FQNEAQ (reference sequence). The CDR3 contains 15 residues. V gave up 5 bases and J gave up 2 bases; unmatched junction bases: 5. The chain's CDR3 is CASSVLAANTGELFF. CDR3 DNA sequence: TGTGCCAGCAGCGTTCTAGCGGCTAACACCGGGGAGCTGTTTTTT.

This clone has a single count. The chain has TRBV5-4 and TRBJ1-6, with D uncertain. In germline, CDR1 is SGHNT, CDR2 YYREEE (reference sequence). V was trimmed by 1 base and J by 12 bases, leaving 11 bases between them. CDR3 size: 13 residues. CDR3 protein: CASSLYVGQPLHF. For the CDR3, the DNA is TGTGCCAGCAGCTTGTATGTGGGCCAACCCCTCCACTTT.

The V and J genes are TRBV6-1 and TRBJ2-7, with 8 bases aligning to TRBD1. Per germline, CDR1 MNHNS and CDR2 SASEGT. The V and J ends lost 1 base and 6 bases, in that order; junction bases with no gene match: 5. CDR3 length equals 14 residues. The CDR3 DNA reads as TGTGCCAGCAGTGAAGGGACAGGGTCGGCCGAGCAGTACTTC. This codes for CASSEGTGSAEQYF.

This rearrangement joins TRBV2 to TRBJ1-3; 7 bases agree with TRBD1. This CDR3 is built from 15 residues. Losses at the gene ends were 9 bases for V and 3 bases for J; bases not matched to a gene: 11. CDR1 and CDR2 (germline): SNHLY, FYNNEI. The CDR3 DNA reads TGTGCCAGTACATCGACAGGGACCGGTGGAAACACCATATATTTT. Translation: CASTSTGTGGNTIYF.